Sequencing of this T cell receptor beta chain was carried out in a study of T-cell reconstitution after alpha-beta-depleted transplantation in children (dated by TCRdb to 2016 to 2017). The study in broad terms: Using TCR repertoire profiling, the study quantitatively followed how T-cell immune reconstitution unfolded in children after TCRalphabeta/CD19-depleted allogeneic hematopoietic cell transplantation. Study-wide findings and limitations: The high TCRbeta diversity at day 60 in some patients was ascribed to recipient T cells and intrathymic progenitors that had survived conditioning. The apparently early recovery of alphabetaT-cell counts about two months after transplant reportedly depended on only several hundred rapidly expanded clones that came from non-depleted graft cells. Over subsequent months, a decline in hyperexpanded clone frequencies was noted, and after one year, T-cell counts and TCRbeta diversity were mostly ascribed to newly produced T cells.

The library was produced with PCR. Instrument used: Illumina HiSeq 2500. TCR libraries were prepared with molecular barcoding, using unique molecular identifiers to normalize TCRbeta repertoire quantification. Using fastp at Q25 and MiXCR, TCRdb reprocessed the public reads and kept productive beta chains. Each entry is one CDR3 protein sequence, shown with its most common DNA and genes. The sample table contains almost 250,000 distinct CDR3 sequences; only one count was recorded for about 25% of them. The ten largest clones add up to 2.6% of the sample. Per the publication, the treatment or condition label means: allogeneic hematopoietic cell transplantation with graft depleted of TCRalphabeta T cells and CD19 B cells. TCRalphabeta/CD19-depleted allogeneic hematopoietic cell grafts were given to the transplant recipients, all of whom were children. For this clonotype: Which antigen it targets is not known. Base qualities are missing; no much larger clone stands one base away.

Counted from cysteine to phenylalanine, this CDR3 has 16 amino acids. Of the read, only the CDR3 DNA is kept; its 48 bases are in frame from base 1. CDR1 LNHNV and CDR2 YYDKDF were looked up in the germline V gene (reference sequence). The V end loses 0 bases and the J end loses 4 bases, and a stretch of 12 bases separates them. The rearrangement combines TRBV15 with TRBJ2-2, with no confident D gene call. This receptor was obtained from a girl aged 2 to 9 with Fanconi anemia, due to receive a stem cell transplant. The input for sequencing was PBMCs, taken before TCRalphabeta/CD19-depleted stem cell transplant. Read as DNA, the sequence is TGTGCCACCAGCAGAGATTTACAGTCTACCACCGGGGAGCTGTTTTTT. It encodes CATSRDLQSTTGELFF.